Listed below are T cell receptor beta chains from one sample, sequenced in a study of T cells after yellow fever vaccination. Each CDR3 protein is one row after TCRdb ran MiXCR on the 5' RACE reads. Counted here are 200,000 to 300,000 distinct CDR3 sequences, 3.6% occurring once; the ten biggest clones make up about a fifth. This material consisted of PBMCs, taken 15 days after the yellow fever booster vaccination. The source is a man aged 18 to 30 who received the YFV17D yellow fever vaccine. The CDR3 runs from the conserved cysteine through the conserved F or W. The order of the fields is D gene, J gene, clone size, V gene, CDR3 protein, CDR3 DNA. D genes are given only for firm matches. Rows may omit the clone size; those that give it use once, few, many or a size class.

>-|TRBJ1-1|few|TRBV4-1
CASSQGQGFAEAFF
TGCGCCAGCAGCCAAGGGCAGGGGTTCGCTGAAGCTTTCTTT
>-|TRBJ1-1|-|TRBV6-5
CASSFLTGITEAFF
TGTGCCAGCAGTTTCTTAACAGGGATCACTGAAGCTTTCTTT
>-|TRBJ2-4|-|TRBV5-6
CASSFYTNIQYF
TGTGCCAGCAGCTTCTATACAAACATTCAGTACTTC
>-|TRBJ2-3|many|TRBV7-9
CASSQTLSSTDTQYF
TGTGCCAGCAGCCAAACACTATCTAGCACAGATACGCAGTATTTT
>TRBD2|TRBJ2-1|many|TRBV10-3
CAISEAPSGGDEQFF
TGTGCCATCAGTGAGGCCCCTAGCGGGGGGGATGAGCAGTTCTTC
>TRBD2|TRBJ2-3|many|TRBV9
CASSFSGGATDTQYF
TGTGCCAGCAGCTTTAGCGGGGGGGCCACAGATACGCAGTATTTT
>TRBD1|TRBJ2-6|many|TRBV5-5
CASSVVPGQASRSGANVLTF
TGTGCCAGCAGCGTCGTCCCGGGACAGGCTTCAAGGTCTGGGGCCAACGTCCTGACTTTC
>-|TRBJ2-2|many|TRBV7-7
CASSASWTGELFF
TGTGCTAGCAGCGCCTCGTGGACCGGGGAGCTGTTTTTT
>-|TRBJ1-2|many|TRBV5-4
CASSLSEPATYGYTF
TGTGCCAGCAGCTTGTCGGAGCCGGCCACCTATGGCTACACCTTC
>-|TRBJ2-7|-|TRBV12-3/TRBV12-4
CASSFSGVRAYEQYF
TGTGCCAGCAGTTTTTCGGGGGTTAGGGCCTACGAGCAGTACTTC
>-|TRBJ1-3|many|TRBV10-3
CAIGGDTIYF
TGTGCCATCGGGGGAGACACCATATATTTT
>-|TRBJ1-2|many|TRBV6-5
CASSSFGADLYGYTF
TGTGCCAGCAGTAGTTTCGGAGCCGACCTCTATGGCTACACCTTC
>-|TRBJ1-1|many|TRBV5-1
CASRQVPGNTEAFF
TGCGCCAGCAGGCAGGTCCCAGGGAACACTGAAGCTTTCTTT
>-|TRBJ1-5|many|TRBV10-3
CAISESRAGTQGPQHF
TGTGCCATCAGTGAGTCCAGGGCCGGGACCCAAGGGCCCCAGCATTTT
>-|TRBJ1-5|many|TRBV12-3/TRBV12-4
CASSPGGGKQPQHF
TGTGCCAGCAGTCCCGGTGGTGGGAAACAGCCCCAGCATTTT
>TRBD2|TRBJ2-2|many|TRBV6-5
CASSYGGGRGRTGELFF
TGTGCCAGCAGTTACGGGGGCGGGAGGGGACGCACCGGGGAGCTGTTTTTT
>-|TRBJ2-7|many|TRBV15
CATSNDRTYEQYF
TGTGCCACCAGCAATGACAGAACTTACGAGCAGTACTTC
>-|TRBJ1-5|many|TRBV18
CASSPIGGFGQPQHF
TGTGCCAGCTCACCGATTGGAGGGTTCGGTCAGCCCCAGCATTTT
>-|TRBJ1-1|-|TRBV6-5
CASSYSPGKRGTEAFF
TGTGCCAGCAGTTACTCCCCCGGGAAGAGGGGGACTGAAGCTTTCTTT
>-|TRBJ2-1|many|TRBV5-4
CASSLDLAGYNEQFF
TGTGCCAGCAGCTTGGACCTTGCAGGGTACAATGAGCAGTTCTTC